This entry is about one TCR beta chain. Its specificity is not known. These data belong to a study of identical twins. This CDR3 region has 16 residues. The V and J ends lost 7 bases and 1 base, in that order; junction bases with no gene match: 10. Germline CDR1 MNHNS, CDR2 SASEGT. Whole-study findings and limits: Beta clonotypes that were abundant in cord blood contained fewer insertions, a pattern absent from memory repertoires.

TCRdb independently ran MiXCR on the 5' RACE reads; one entry per CDR3 protein. The sample yields approximately 700,000 distinct CDR3 sequences, 18% seen once. In addition, the sample was reused for a study of T cells expressing NK-cell markers. Per that paper: Sorted T-cell subsets CD3+CD56+NKG2C+, CD3+CD56+NKG2C- and CD3+CD56-NKG2C+ were TCR beta-sequenced. Sequencing covered eight donors, seven HCMV-seropositive and one seronegative. Several donors' CD3+CD56-NKG2C+ cells were dominated by the same clonotypes.

Sequencing input: PBMCs. The TCR was taken from a woman aged 18 to 35 in good health. The chain links TRBV6-1 to TRBJ2-5, with 9 nucleotides matching TRBD2. The CDR3 nucleotides read TGTGCCAGCAAGGCTCTAAGCGGGGGGTCCCAAGAGACCCAGTACTTC. This codes for CASKALSGGSQETQYF.